Following are 5 T cell receptor beta chains from one sample sequenced in a study of T cell clonotyping in hematopoietic cell transplantation. The protocol was immunoSEQ multiplex PCR, while the TCRdb copy is restricted to in-frame clones and leaves out a portion. The data contain roughly 44,000 clones, nearly 97% of them singletons. Material for sequencing was peripheral blood mononuclear cells. These receptor sequences come from a young man in good health. Some clones in this sample may be carry-over from other donors' samples.

The genes are TRBV7-2 and TRBJ2-7; 7 positions match TRBD2. The CDR3 has 14 amino acids. The ends lost 1 base at V and 3 bases at J; junction bases unmatched: 3. Germline V gene sequence: CDR1 SGHTA, CDR2 FQGNSA. The CDR3 protein is CASSLGLADYEQYF. DNA of the CDR3: TGTGCCAGCAGCTTAGGCCTAGCGGACTACGAGCAGTACTTC.

This clone was detected once. The chain is built from TRBV2 and TRBJ2-2; TRBD2 is a possible D gene (5 bases). The CDR3 length is 15 residues. Germline V CDR1 and CDR2: SNHLY, FYNNEI. V was pared by 5 bases and J by 3 bases, with 13 bases between. CDR3: CASSQKREYTGELFF. Here the CDR3 DNA reads TGTGCCAGCAGTCAGAAGAGGGAGTACACCGGGGAGCTGTTTTTT.

This clone was counted a single time. This chain joins TRBV7-2 and TRBJ1-5; D may be TRBD1 (6 bases). The germline CDR1 and CDR2 sequences are SGHTA and FQGNSA. V shed 5 bases and J shed 5 bases, with 13 bases lying between them. The CDR3 covers 14 residues. The CDR3 region is CASSPPGDYQPQHF. The CDR3, as DNA: TGTGCCAGCAGCCCTCCAGGGGACTATCAGCCCCAGCATTTT.

DNA for the CDR3: TGTGCCAGCAGTGAACAGCCGTTCACAGATACGCAGTATTTT. Protein: CASSEQPFTDTQYF. This rearrangement joins TRBV25-1 to TRBJ2-3, with unresolved D. The CDR3 runs 14 residues. Looked up from germline, CDR1 is MGHDK and CDR2 is SYGVNS. The germline V and J ends were trimmed by 2 bases and 2 bases, with 8 bases remaining between them.

The chain recombines TRBV6-5 with TRBJ1-1; D unclear. The CDR3 runs to 14 residues. CDR1 and CDR2 from the germline V gene are MNHEY and SVGAGI. Trimming removed 0 bases at V and 1 base at J, with 6 bases between. This CDR3 is CASSYSLGNTEAFF. CDR3 DNA: TGTGCCAGCAGTTACTCGTTAGGGAACACTGAAGCTTTCTTT.